This T cell receptor beta chain was captured by sequencing in a study of blood T cells in healthy people across ages. Study-level background: Roughly one uniquely barcoded beta molecule per two T cells was captured.

Germline CDR1 is DFQATT and CDR2 is SNEGSKA (reference sequence). The CDR3 loop spans 15 amino acids. V was trimmed by 1 base and J by 2 bases, leaving 12 bases between them. A J-beta primer mix and a sample-barcoded 5' primer were used in a second PCR of about 7 to 12 cycles. Sequencing yielded, for each sample, at least 3 million paired-end reads carrying CDR3. TCRdb re-analysed the 5' RACE reads in MiXCR, keeping a single row per CDR3 protein. This sample has around 1,500,000 distinct CDR3 sequences; roughly 40% occur once, and the top ten carry 7% to 9.5%. This clonotype was obtained from a woman aged 18-30 years in good health. The chain joins TRBV20-1 to TRBJ1-5; the D is unclear. Sequenced input: blood. The CDR3 nucleotides are TGCAGTGCTAGAGTCTCGGCGTCGGGCAATCAGCCCCAGCATTTT. This sequence encodes CSARVSASGNQPQHF.